The subject of this entry is one TCR beta chain. The entry originates in a study of blood T cell repertoires in COVID-19. Across the whole study: Acute-phase and convalescent COVID-19 samples originated in the United States, Italy and Spain. The analysed material was cDNA or gDNA that came from T cells, B-cell-depleted T cells, or PBMCs.

In the original analysis: Estimated nucleated cell counts came from reference gene primer amplification. This table comes from immunoSEQ multiplex PCR, and its TCRdb copy is limited to in-frame clones, with some not included. V, J and clone size reflect that table, while D and trimming were determined from the DNA. The sample has 80,000 or so clones, roughly 82% seen once. Germline CDR1 reads ENHRY; CDR2 reads SYGVKD. V shed 4 bases and J 7 bases; nucleotides not matched to a gene: 0. The CDR3 loop spans 13 amino acids. This TCR was sampled from a human donor in a cohort sampled during active COVID-19. V gene TRBV10-3 combines with J gene TRBJ1-6; 8 nucleotides line up with TRBD1. The sequenced sample was peripheral blood. The DNA for the CDR3 is TGTGCCATCAGTGCAGGGGGCAATTCACCCCTCCACTTT. Translated: CAISAGGNSPLHF.